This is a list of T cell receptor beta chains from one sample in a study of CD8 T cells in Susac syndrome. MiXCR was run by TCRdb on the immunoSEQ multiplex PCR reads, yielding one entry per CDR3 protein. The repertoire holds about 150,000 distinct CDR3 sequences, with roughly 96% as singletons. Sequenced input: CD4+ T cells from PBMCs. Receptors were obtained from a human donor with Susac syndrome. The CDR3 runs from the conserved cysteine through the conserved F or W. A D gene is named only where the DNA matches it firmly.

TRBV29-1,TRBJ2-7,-,CSVKGYLDYEQYF
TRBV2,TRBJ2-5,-,CASSEGGRETQYF
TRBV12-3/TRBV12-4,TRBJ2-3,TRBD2,CASRRDYTDTQYF
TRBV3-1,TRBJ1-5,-,CASSQGLYQPQHF
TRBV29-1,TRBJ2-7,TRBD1,CSYRDRGYEQYF
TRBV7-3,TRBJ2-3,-,CASSPGGPGADTQYF
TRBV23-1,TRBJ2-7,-,CASSQNPYEQYF
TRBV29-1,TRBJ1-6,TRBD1,CSVGDRDSPLHF
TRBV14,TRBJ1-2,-,CASSQPDGGGYTF
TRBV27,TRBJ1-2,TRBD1,CASSLVGQNYGYTF